Listed below are T cell receptor beta chains from one sample, sequenced in a study of glioma-infiltrating T cells after dendritic cell vaccination. Assay used: immunoSEQ multiplex PCR; TCRdb lists only in-frame clones, some missing. The sample carries under 100,000 clones, approximately 81% recorded once. The sample in question was blood, obtained before dendritic cell vaccination. These receptors were obtained from a human donor with glioblastoma. Each CDR3 is given with its conserved first and last residue. Each record gives: J gene, V gene, D gene, clone size, CDR3 DNA, CDR3 protein. A D gene is named only where the DNA matches it firmly. Only some rows state a clone size, as once, few, many or a class for expanded clones.

J gene: TRBJ1-5; V gene: TRBV15; D gene: NA; clone size: NA; CDR3 DNA: TGTGCCACCAGCAGAGACGGGGGGGTTGGCAATCAGCCCCAGCATTTT; CDR3 protein: CATSRDGGVGNQPQHF
J gene: TRBJ1-2; V gene: TRBV4-1; D gene: NA; clone size: few; CDR3 DNA: TGCGCCAGCAGCCAAGATGCGCAGCAGGGCCGTGGCTACACCTTC; CDR3 protein: CASSQDAQQGRGYTF
J gene: TRBJ2-7; V gene: TRBV10-1; D gene: NA; clone size: NA; CDR3 DNA: TGCGCCAGCAGCTCATCCGGGGGTCACGAGCAGTACTTC; CDR3 protein: CASSSSGGHEQYF
J gene: TRBJ2-1; V gene: TRBV19; D gene: NA; clone size: NA; CDR3 DNA: TGTGCCAGTAGTATATTTCCCTCAGGTCACCTTTACAATGAGCAGTTCTTC; CDR3 protein: CASSIFPSGHLYNEQFF
J gene: TRBJ1-5; V gene: TRBV10-3; D gene: TRBD1; clone size: NA; CDR3 DNA: TGTGCCATCAGTGAGTCCAGGGATAACTCAGGGGGTAATCAGCCCCAGCATTTT; CDR3 protein: CAISESRDNSGGNQPQHF
J gene: TRBJ2-3; V gene: TRBV27; D gene: TRBD2; clone size: NA; CDR3 DNA: TGTGCCAGCAGTTCCGGACTAGCGGGAGCGGGAGATACGCAGTATTTT; CDR3 protein: CASSSGLAGAGDTQYF
J gene: TRBJ1-3; V gene: TRBV7-8; D gene: TRBD1; clone size: NA; CDR3 DNA: TGTGCCAGCAGCGGCCGACAGGGGGCGGATATAACCATATATTTT; CDR3 protein: CASSGRQGADITIYF
J gene: TRBJ1-4; V gene: TRBV5-1; D gene: TRBD1; clone size: NA; CDR3 DNA: TGCGCCAGCAGCTCACAGGGGGCTCAAGAAAAACTGTTTTTT; CDR3 protein: CASSSQGAQEKLFF
J gene: TRBJ2-7; V gene: TRBV7-9; D gene: NA; clone size: NA; CDR3 DNA: TGTGCCAGCAGCTTGGGTCAGGGGCACTACGAGCAGTACTTC; CDR3 protein: CASSLGQGHYEQYF
J gene: TRBJ2-7; V gene: TRBV6-1; D gene: NA; clone size: few; CDR3 DNA: TGTGCCAGCAGTGAATCGCTAGCCTACGAGCAGTACTTC; CDR3 protein: CASSESLAYEQYF
J gene: TRBJ2-7; V gene: TRBV5-1; D gene: NA; clone size: few; CDR3 DNA: TGCGCCAGCAGCACCGAGGCAGCTTCCTACGAGCAGTACTTC; CDR3 protein: CASSTEAASYEQYF
J gene: TRBJ2-3; V gene: TRBV4-3; D gene: TRBD2; clone size: NA; CDR3 DNA: TGCGCCAGCAGCGCCGCTAGCGGGAGAGCACAAGATACGCAGTATTTT; CDR3 protein: CASSAASGRAQDTQYF
J gene: TRBJ1-1; V gene: TRBV19; D gene: NA; clone size: NA; CDR3 DNA: TGTGCCAGTACAAAAGGGGGACAATTGAACACTGAAGCTTTCTTT; CDR3 protein: CASTKGGQLNTEAFF
J gene: TRBJ1-1; V gene: TRBV9; D gene: TRBD1; clone size: NA; CDR3 DNA: TGTGCCAGCAGCCCCCGGACAGGGAACACTGAAGCTTTCTTT; CDR3 protein: CASSPRTGNTEAFF
J gene: TRBJ2-7; V gene: TRBV7-6; D gene: NA; clone size: NA; CDR3 DNA: TGTGCCAGCAGTCCCCTGGCGGGCGAGCAGTACTTC; CDR3 protein: CASSPLAGEQYF
J gene: TRBJ2-5; V gene: TRBV5-4; D gene: NA; clone size: NA; CDR3 DNA: TGTGCCAGCAGCACGCCCCAGGGTTTGGAGACCCAGTACTTC; CDR3 protein: CASSTPQGLETQYF
J gene: TRBJ2-3; V gene: TRBV28; D gene: NA; clone size: NA; CDR3 DNA: TGTGCCAGCAGTTTAGACTTGGAGGATACGCAGTATTTT; CDR3 protein: CASSLDLEDTQYF
J gene: TRBJ1-6; V gene: TRBV19; D gene: NA; clone size: NA; CDR3 DNA: TGTGCCAGTAGTATCCTTCCGAAGGGGGAATCACCCCTCCACTTT; CDR3 protein: CASSILPKGESPLHF
J gene: TRBJ1-2; V gene: TRBV6-5; D gene: TRBD1; clone size: NA; CDR3 DNA: TGTGCCAGCAGCCCATGGGACAGGGGGAACTATGGCTACACCTTC; CDR3 protein: CASSPWDRGNYGYTF
J gene: TRBJ1-2; V gene: TRBV5-4; D gene: NA; clone size: NA; CDR3 DNA: TGTGCCAGCAGCTTGGGATATCCGCCAGGGGACTATGGCTACACCTTC; CDR3 protein: CASSLGYPPGDYGYTF
J gene: TRBJ2-1; V gene: TRBV10-2; D gene: TRBD2; clone size: NA; CDR3 DNA: TGCGCCGGGACTAGCGGGGATAGGTACAATGAGCAGTTCTTC; CDR3 protein: CAGTSGDRYNEQFF
J gene: TRBJ1-5; V gene: TRBV5-5; D gene: NA; clone size: NA; CDR3 DNA: TGTGCCAGCGGCAGGGATGTCGATCAGCCCCAGCATTTT; CDR3 protein: CASGRDVDQPQHF
J gene: TRBJ2-7; V gene: TRBV25-1; D gene: TRBD2; clone size: NA; CDR3 DNA: TGTGCCAGCAGCCCTCCGGGAGGCCCCTACGAGCAGTACTTC; CDR3 protein: CASSPPGGPYEQYF
J gene: TRBJ1-1; V gene: TRBV5-1; D gene: TRBD1; clone size: NA; CDR3 DNA: TGCGCCAGCAGCCAACGGCCCCCGGGACAGGGGAACACTGAAGCTTTCTTT; CDR3 protein: CASSQRPPGQGNTEAFF
J gene: TRBJ2-2; V gene: TRBV2; D gene: NA; clone size: few; CDR3 DNA: TGTGCCAGCGTCAGGAACACCGGGGAGCTGTTTTTT; CDR3 protein: CASVRNTGELFF
J gene: TRBJ1-2; V gene: TRBV5-1; D gene: NA; clone size: NA; CDR3 DNA: TGCGCCAGCAGCTTGGCCTACGTAGGCAGGCGTAACTATGGCTACACCTTC; CDR3 protein: CASSLAYVGRRNYGYTF
J gene: TRBJ1-2; V gene: TRBV5-4; D gene: NA; clone size: NA; CDR3 DNA: TGTGCCAGCAGCTGGGGGGAGGTTTGGGGAACTAACTATGGCTACACCTTC; CDR3 protein: CASSWGEVWGTNYGYTF
J gene: TRBJ2-5; V gene: TRBV5-1; D gene: NA; clone size: NA; CDR3 DNA: TGCGCCAGCAGCTCTCTAGCATTGGAGACCCAGTACTTC; CDR3 protein: CASSSLALETQYF
J gene: TRBJ1-4; V gene: TRBV6-5; D gene: NA; clone size: NA; CDR3 DNA: TGTGCCAGCAGCCAGGGGCGAAAAGGGGACCAAAAACTGTTTTTT; CDR3 protein: CASSQGRKGDQKLFF
J gene: TRBJ2-3; V gene: TRBV5-6; D gene: NA; clone size: NA; CDR3 DNA: TGTGCCAGCAGGTGGAGCAGCAATACGCAGTATTTT; CDR3 protein: CASRWSSNTQYF
J gene: TRBJ1-3; V gene: TRBV5-4; D gene: TRBD1; clone size: few; CDR3 DNA: TGTGCCAGCAGCTTAACAGGGGTAGGCTACTCTGGAAACACCATATATTTT; CDR3 protein: CASSLTGVGYSGNTIYF
J gene: TRBJ1-5; V gene: TRBV9; D gene: TRBD1; clone size: NA; CDR3 DNA: TGTGCCAGCAGCGTAGCAACAGGGGATCAGCCCCAGCATTTT; CDR3 protein: CASSVATGDQPQHF
J gene: TRBJ2-1; V gene: TRBV27; D gene: TRBD1; clone size: NA; CDR3 DNA: TGTGCCAGCACTAAGGGGACAGTCTTCCCGAGCTCCTACAATGAGCAGTTCTTC; CDR3 protein: CASTKGTVFPSSYNEQFF
J gene: TRBJ1-2; V gene: TRBV25-1; D gene: TRBD1; clone size: NA; CDR3 DNA: TGTGCCAGCAGTGAAGTAACCGGGACAGGTGGGAGAGGCTACACCTTC; CDR3 protein: CASSEVTGTGGRGYTF
J gene: TRBJ2-3; V gene: TRBV5-1; D gene: NA; clone size: NA; CDR3 DNA: TGCGCCAGCATGACGGGCGGCGGAGGGGCAGATACGCAGTATTTT; CDR3 protein: CASMTGGGGADTQYF
J gene: TRBJ2-7; V gene: TRBV5-1; D gene: TRBD2; clone size: NA; CDR3 DNA: TGCGCCAGCAGCTCTGGGACTAGCGGAGCCTACGAGCAGTACTTC; CDR3 protein: CASSSGTSGAYEQYF
J gene: TRBJ2-5; V gene: TRBV7-6; D gene: TRBD1; clone size: NA; CDR3 DNA: TGTGCCAGCAGCTCTTGGACAGGGGGCGGGGAGACCCAGTACTTC; CDR3 protein: CASSSWTGGGETQYF
J gene: TRBJ2-1; V gene: TRBV5-4; D gene: TRBD2; clone size: once; CDR3 DNA: TGTGCCAGCAGCTTGGGGACTAGCGGGAGGGCCGATGAGCAGTTCTTC; CDR3 protein: CASSLGTSGRADEQFF
J gene: TRBJ2-3; V gene: TRBV5-1; D gene: TRBD2; clone size: NA; CDR3 DNA: TGCGCCAGCAGCCTCGGACTAGCGGGAGGGTCGGCAGATACGCAGTATTTT; CDR3 protein: CASSLGLAGGSADTQYF
J gene: TRBJ2-5; V gene: TRBV10-3; D gene: TRBD2; clone size: NA; CDR3 DNA: TGTGCCATCAGTGACCCTAGCGGGGGGGCTGGGGAGACCCAGTACTTC; CDR3 protein: CAISDPSGGAGETQYF
J gene: TRBJ2-7; V gene: TRBV6-1; D gene: TRBD1; clone size: NA; CDR3 DNA: TGTGCCAGCAGCCCCTACAGACAGGGGTCGGGGGAGCAGTACTTC; CDR3 protein: CASSPYRQGSGEQYF
J gene: TRBJ2-2; V gene: TRBV5-1; D gene: NA; clone size: NA; CDR3 DNA: TGCGCCAGCAGCTCCCTTCCTACCGGGGAGCTGTTTTTT; CDR3 protein: CASSSLPTGELFF
J gene: TRBJ2-5; V gene: TRBV5-1; D gene: TRBD1; clone size: NA; CDR3 DNA: TGCGCCAGCAGCCCCGGGACAGGAGGGGAGACCCAGTACTTC; CDR3 protein: CASSPGTGGETQYF
J gene: TRBJ1-1; V gene: TRBV27; D gene: TRBD1; clone size: NA; CDR3 DNA: TGTGCCAGCAGACCTGACAGGGCTGAGGGGACTGAAGCTTTCTTT; CDR3 protein: CASRPDRAEGTEAFF
J gene: TRBJ2-7; V gene: TRBV29-1; D gene: TRBD2; clone size: NA; CDR3 DNA: TGCAGCGTTGAAGATCTCAGTAGCGGGAGTTCCGAGCAGTACTTC; CDR3 protein: CSVEDLSSGSSEQYF
J gene: TRBJ2-3; V gene: TRBV27; D gene: NA; clone size: NA; CDR3 DNA: TGTGCCAGCAGTCCGGACACGTACTCCACAGATACGCAGTATTTT; CDR3 protein: CASSPDTYSTDTQYF
J gene: TRBJ2-1; V gene: TRBV7-2; D gene: NA; clone size: NA; CDR3 DNA: TGTGCCAGCAGCCCGAGACTAGTTAGCCATGAGCAGTTCTTC; CDR3 protein: CASSPRLVSHEQFF
J gene: TRBJ2-3; V gene: TRBV11-3; D gene: TRBD2; clone size: once; CDR3 DNA: TGTGCCAGCAGCTCAGGGACTAGCGGGAGCCGGACAGATACGCAGTATTTT; CDR3 protein: CASSSGTSGSRTDTQYF
J gene: TRBJ1-1; V gene: TRBV28; D gene: NA; clone size: NA; CDR3 DNA: TGTGCCAGCAGTCGGGGGACTGAAGCTTTCTTT; CDR3 protein: CASSRGTEAFF
J gene: TRBJ2-7; V gene: TRBV5-1; D gene: TRBD2; clone size: NA; CDR3 DNA: TGCGCCAGCAGCTTACGGGGAGGGACTAGCGGGAGATACGAGCAGTACTTC; CDR3 protein: CASSLRGGTSGRYEQYF
J gene: TRBJ2-7; V gene: TRBV6-5; D gene: TRBD1; clone size: NA; CDR3 DNA: TGTGCCAGCAAACCGGGACAGAGGTACGAGCAGTACTTC; CDR3 protein: CASKPGQRYEQYF
J gene: TRBJ2-1; V gene: TRBV6-1; D gene: TRBD2; clone size: NA; CDR3 DNA: TGTGCCAGCAGCTCTAGCGGGGGAACCTACAATGAGCAGTTCTTC; CDR3 protein: CASSSSGGTYNEQFF
J gene: TRBJ1-5; V gene: TRBV7-2; D gene: NA; clone size: NA; CDR3 DNA: TGTGCCAGCAGCTTACGGCAGGACAATCAGCCCCAGCATTTT; CDR3 protein: CASSLRQDNQPQHF
J gene: TRBJ1-5; V gene: TRBV7-9; D gene: TRBD1; clone size: NA; CDR3 DNA: TGTGCCAGCAGCTCGGACAGGGGGGCGAGCAATCAGCCCCAGCATTTT; CDR3 protein: CASSSDRGASNQPQHF
J gene: TRBJ1-3; V gene: TRBV9; D gene: TRBD1; clone size: NA; CDR3 DNA: TGTGCCAGCAGGGGCACAGGACAGGGTTCATCGACCATATATTTT; CDR3 protein: CASRGTGQGSSTIYF